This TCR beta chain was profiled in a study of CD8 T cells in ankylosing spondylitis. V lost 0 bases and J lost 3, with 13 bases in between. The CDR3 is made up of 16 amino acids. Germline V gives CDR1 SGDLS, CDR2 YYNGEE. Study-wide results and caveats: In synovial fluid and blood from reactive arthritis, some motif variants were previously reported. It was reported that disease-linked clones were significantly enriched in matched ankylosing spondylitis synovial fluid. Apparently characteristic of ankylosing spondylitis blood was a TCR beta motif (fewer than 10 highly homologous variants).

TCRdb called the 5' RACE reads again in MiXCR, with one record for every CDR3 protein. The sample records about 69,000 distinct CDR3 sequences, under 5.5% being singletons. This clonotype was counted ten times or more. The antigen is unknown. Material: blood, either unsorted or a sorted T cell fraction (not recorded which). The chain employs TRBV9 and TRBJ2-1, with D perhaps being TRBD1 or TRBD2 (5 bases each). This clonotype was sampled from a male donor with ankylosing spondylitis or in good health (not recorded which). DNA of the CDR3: TGTGCCAGCAGCGTAGGAGGGCAGGGAAACTACAATGAGCAGTTCTTC. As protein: CASSVGGQGNYNEQFF.